The 25 T cell receptor beta chains listed next were all sequenced from one sample in a study of blood T cell repertoires in COVID-19. TCRdb keeps only in-frame clones here, not all; method: immunoSEQ multiplex PCR. The table shows a few hundred thousand clones, with about 85% occurring only once. The specimen was peripheral blood. The source is a woman aged 45 to 65 with COVID-19, enrolled during active disease.

The chain recombines TRBV5-1 with TRBJ2-1, with D perhaps matching TRBD2 (6 bases). This CDR3 is built from 16 residues. V dropped 4 bases and J dropped 3 bases, with 17 bases sitting between them. The germline CDR1 and CDR2 sequences are SGHRS and YFSETQ. CDR3 loop: CASSLTGLSLYNEQFF. Here the CDR3 DNA reads TGCGCCAGCAGCCTGACGGGACTTTCTCTCTACAATGAGCAGTTCTTC.

The V and J genes are TRBV10-3 and TRBJ1-2, with 8 bases lining up with TRBD1. Trimming removed 6 bases from V and 6 bases from J; junction bases left unmatched: 3. Germline assignment: CDR1 ENHRY and CDR2 SYGVKD. CDR3 length equals 12 residues. CDR3 in amino acids: CAIRRTGNGYTF. The CDR3 region has the DNA TGTGCCATCAGACGGACAGGGAATGGCTACACCTTC.

This chain joins TRBV3-1 (or the pseudogene TRBV3-2) and TRBJ1-3; the D gene is possibly TRBD1 (5 bases). CDR1 LGHDT and CDR2 YNNKEL come from the germline V gene (reference sequence). The CDR3 runs to 17 residues. Trimming stripped 1 base from V and 0 bases from J, with 13 bases between. Written as DNA, the CDR3 is TGTGCCAGCAGCCAAGGGTGGGGCCTCCTCTCTGGAAACACCATATATTTT. Translating it yields CASSQGWGLLSGNTIYF.

The chain joins TRBV7-7 to TRBJ2-6; 7 bases are shared with TRBD1. Unmatched junction bases numbered 10, after V lost 5 bases and J lost 0 bases. The germline gives CDR1 SSHAT, CDR2 FNYEAQ (reference sequence). CDR3 length: 18 residues. In DNA, the CDR3 is TGTGCCAGCAGCATGAAACGACAGGGAAACTCTGGGGCCAACGTCCTGACTTTC. Translating it yields CASSMKRQGNSGANVLTF.

This clone showed up just once. The V and J genes are TRBV7-2 and TRBJ2-1, with TRBD2 matching 9 bases. CDR3 size: 16 residues. V shed 5 bases, J shed 4 bases, and the junction held 9 bases outside the gene matches. Germline lookup yields CDR1 SGHTA and CDR2 FQGNSA. CDR3 nucleotide sequence: TGTGCCAGCAGCGAAAGAGGCGGGGGGGGATACAATGAGCAGTTCTTC. This codes for CASSERGGGGYNEQFF.

The chain joins TRBV7-2 to TRBJ2-3; 13 bases align to TRBD2. The CDR3 has 17 residues. Per germline, CDR1 SGHTA and CDR2 FQGNSA. Trimming took 4 bases from V and 0 from J; bases not matched to a gene: 4. The CDR3 region has the DNA TGTGCCAGCAGCTCCACTAGCGGGGGGGTAAGCACAGATACGCAGTATTTT. It encodes CASSSTSGGVSTDTQYF.

This chain joins TRBV19 and TRBJ1-2, with 7 bases aligning to TRBD1. CDR1 is LNHDA and CDR2 is SQIVND in the germline V gene (reference sequence). The length of the CDR3 is 12 residues. V gave up 5 bases and J gave up 8 bases; unmatched junction bases: 5. The CDR3 loop reads CASSPTGSGYTF. CDR3 in DNA: TGTGCCAGTAGTCCGACAGGGAGCGGCTACACCTTC.

The chain combines TRBV5-6 with TRBJ1-5; TRBD1 agrees at 8 bases. The CDR3 runs to 14 residues. Germline values: CDR1 SGHDT, CDR2 YYEEEE. V shed 2 bases, J shed 4 bases, and the junction held 2 bases outside the gene matches. The CDR3 sequence is CASSFWTGNQPQHF. The CDR3 DNA reads as TGTGCCAGCAGCTTCTGGACAGGGAATCAGCCCCAGCATTTT.

This chain uses TRBV19 with TRBJ1-4; 7 bases are a match to TRBD1. CDR3 size: 16 residues. V shed 3 bases and J 0 bases; nucleotides not matched to a gene: 4. CDR1 LNHDA and CDR2 SQIVND come from the germline V gene (reference sequence). The CDR3 nucleotides read TGTGCCAGTAGTATTGGGACAGCCGCAACTAATGAAAAACTGTTTTTT. It specifies CASSIGTAATNEKLFF.

The chain has TRBV4-3 and TRBJ1-2, with 11 bases lining up with TRBD1. Germline lookup yields CDR1 LGHNA and CDR2 YSLEER. The J segment lost 8 bases and the V segment lost 0 bases, leaving 11 bases of the junction unmatched. The CDR3 is 17 amino acids. Written as DNA, the CDR3 is TGCGCCAGCAGCCAAGATCTCTGGACAGGGGGCACGGGGGGCTACACCTTC. Protein: CASSQDLWTGGTGGYTF.

This chain links TRBV19 with TRBJ1-2; D perhaps matches TRBD1 (5 bases). The germline V gene encodes CDR1 LNHDA and CDR2 SQIVND (reference sequence). V lost 3 bases and J lost 3, with 8 bases in between. This CDR3 is built from 13 residues. The chain's CDR3 is CASSIRQYYGYTF. CDR3 nucleotide sequence: TGTGCCAGTAGTATCCGACAGTACTATGGCTACACCTTC. Drawing the rest from reference TRBV19 and TRBJ1-2, the complete variable domain is DGGITQSPKYLFRKEGQNVTLSCEQNLNHDAMYWYRQDPGQGLRLIYYSQIVNDFQKGDIAEGYSVSREKKESFPLTVTSAQKNPTAFYLCASSIRQYYGYTFGSGTRLTVV.

The chain joins TRBV30 to TRBJ1-3, with D tentatively TRBD1 (5 bases). Per the germline V gene, CDR1 is GTSNPN and CDR2 is SVGIG (reference sequence). V lost 0 bases, J lost 4 bases, and 10 bases lay in between. The CDR3 sequence is 14 residues long. This CDR3 reads CAWSVKTAGNTIYF. The CDR3 DNA sequence: TGTGCCTGGAGTGTGAAGACAGCCGGAAACACCATATATTTT.

At least ten counts were recorded for this clone. The rearrangement links TRBV7-6 to TRBJ2-2; D might be TRBD2 (6 bases). V lost 1 base and J 4 bases, leaving 16 bases between the germline ends. CDR1 and CDR2 from the germline V gene are SGHVS and FNYEAQ. This CDR3 has 17 residues. CDR3 bases: TGTGCCAGCAGCTTAGGCGGAGGGACTGGGCCCACCGGGGAGCTGTTTTTT. The encoded protein is CASSLGGGTGPTGELFF.

V gene TRBV9 combines with J gene TRBJ2-3; TRBD2 matches at 9 bases. V was clipped by 4 bases and J by 3 bases; unmatched bases: 3. The CDR3 is 14 residues long. The germline gives CDR1 SGDLS, CDR2 YYNGEE. CDR3 in DNA: TGTGCCAGCAGCTCTAGCGGGGTGACAGATACGCAGTATTTT. It is translated as CASSSSGVTDTQYF. Looking up the rest from reference TRBV9 and TRBJ2-3 gives the full variable domain: DSGVTQTPKHLITATGQRVTLRCSPRSGDLSVYWYQQSLDQGLQFLIQYYNGEERAKGNILERFSAQQFPDLHSELNLSSLELGDSALYFCASSSSGVTDTQYFGPGTRLTVL.

J is TRBJ1-2 and V is TRBV9, with 8 bases that match TRBD1. J lost 8 bases, V lost 1 base, and 4 bases had no gene match. The V gene's germline CDR1 is SGDLS and CDR2 YYNGEE. The CDR3 consists of 13 residues. The DNA of the CDR3 is TGTGCCAGCAGCGTACAGGGGGCGCGCGGCTACACCTTC. Its protein is CASSVQGARGYTF. Filled out from reference TRBV9 and TRBJ1-2, the complete variable domain reads DSGVTQTPKHLITATGQRVTLRCSPRSGDLSVYWYQQSLDQGLQFLIQYYNGEERAKGNILERFSAQQFPDLHSELNLSSLELGDSALYFCASSVQGARGYTFGSGTRLTVV.

The count of this clone is one. This chain links TRBV19 with TRBJ1-1, with D uncertain. V was trimmed by 5 bases and J by 1 base, leaving 11 bases between them. The germline CDR1 and CDR2 sequences are LNHDA and SQIVND (reference sequence). The CDR3 has 14 amino acids. CDR3 sequence: CASSPKRENTEAFF. CDR3 DNA: TGTGCCAGTAGTCCGAAGAGGGAGAACACTGAAGCTTTCTTT.

The chain combines TRBV10-2 with TRBJ2-5, with D perhaps TRBD1 (5 bases). Germline-derived CDR1 and CDR2 are WSHSY and SAAADI. The CDR3 totals 14 residues. V was shortened by 10 bases and J by 5 bases, with 20 bases between the two germline ends. The CDR3 DNA reads as TGCGCCACCCGTCTCTGGGGCGCGGATGAGACCCAGTACTTC. Amino acids: CATRLWGADETQYF.

The chain is built from TRBV6-4 and TRBJ2-1, with 11 nucleotides matching TRBD2. Trimming took 6 bases from V and 6 from J; bases not matched to a gene: 7. CDR3 size: 15 residues. Germline V gene sequence: CDR1 MRHNA, CDR2 SNTAGT. The CDR3 spells CASSLAGGLGNEQFF. In DNA, the CDR3 is TGTGCCAGCAGCTTAGCGGGGGGGCTTGGCAATGAGCAGTTCTTC.

The genes are TRBV7-9 and TRBJ2-1; 13 bases are a match to TRBD2. After removal of 1 base from V and 7 bases from J, the junction contained 10 bases not matched to a gene. The CDR3 extends over 18 amino acids. Germline V gene data show CDR1 as SEHNR and CDR2 as FQNEAQ (reference sequence). The CDR3 sequence: CASSLGHTSGGVENEQFF. As DNA, the CDR3 is TGTGCCAGCAGCTTAGGCCACACTAGCGGGGGGGTTGAGAATGAGCAGTTCTTC.

The J gene is TRBJ2-3, the V gene TRBV7-2; perhaps TRBD1 as D (5 bases). The V end was cut by 5 bases, the J end by 2 bases, with 14 bases between. The germline V gene encodes CDR1 SGHTA and CDR2 FQGNSA. There are 15 residues in the CDR3. The DNA of the CDR3 is TGTGCCAGCAGCCCCCAGGGTTTTACCACAGATACGCAGTATTTT. This translates into CASSPQGFTTDTQYF.

The chain has TRBV29-1 and TRBJ2-1, with D possibly being TRBD2 (6 bases). CDR1 SQVTM and CDR2 ANQGSEA come from the germline V gene. The CDR3 covers 13 residues. Trimming shortened V by 6 bases and J by 2 bases, and 11 bases separated the two germline ends. The CDR3 DNA reads as TGCAGCGTCCTCCGGGAGACCTACAATGAGCAGTTCTTC. Translated: CSVLRETYNEQFF.

The V gene is TRBV11-2, the J gene TRBJ2-7; the D gene is possibly TRBD1 (6 bases). This CDR3 comprises 16 residues. Germline assignment: CDR1 SGHAT and CDR2 FQNNGV. The V and J ends lost 2 bases and 3 bases respectively, with 17 bases between them. This CDR3 is CASSLPETGGHYEQYF. CDR3 nucleotides: TGTGCCAGCAGCTTACCCGAGACAGGCGGTCACTACGAGCAGTACTTC.

The chain carries TRBV30 and TRBJ2-3; 10 bases map to TRBD2. The V segment lost 7 bases and the J segment 3 bases; nucleotides outside the gene matches: 7. Germline V gene sequence: CDR1 GTSNPN, CDR2 SVGIG (reference sequence). CDR3 length: 14 amino acids. The CDR3 is CASSGGAGTDTQYF. In DNA form, the CDR3 reads TGTGCCTCCAGCGGGGGGGCCGGGACAGATACGCAGTATTTT.

The chain joins TRBV6-1 to TRBJ2-6; 8 bases are a match to TRBD1. Trimming removed 0 bases from V and 1 base from J; junction bases left unmatched: 8. CDR1 and CDR2 (germline): MNHNS, SASEGT. This CDR3 region has 19 residues. The CDR3: CASSEAYRGSYSGANVLTF. DNA for the CDR3: TGTGCCAGCAGTGAAGCGTACAGGGGGAGCTATTCTGGGGCCAACGTCCTGACTTTC.

The chain carries TRBV19 and TRBJ2-1, with a possible D match to TRBD1 (6 bases). V lost 5 bases and J 7 bases, leaving 12 bases between the germline ends. CDR3 length equals 13 residues. Germline CDR1 reads LNHDA; CDR2 reads SQIVND (reference sequence). The chain's CDR3 is CASSSTGQNEQFF. In DNA, the CDR3 is TGTGCCAGTAGTTCAACAGGACAGAATGAGCAGTTCTTC.